These 10 T cell receptor beta chains originate from one sample sequenced in a study of technical replicates of blood from four donors. Sequencing used immunoSEQ multiplex PCR; TCRdb keeps in-frame clones, though not all of them. Among more than 65,000 clones listed, roughly 89% were seen once. What was sequenced was T cells isolated from PBMCs. The receptor set was obtained from a human donor in good health. Some clones in this sample may be carry-over from other donors' samples.

This rearrangement joins TRBV6-1 to TRBJ1-1; TRBD1 aligns across 7 bases. Germline V gene sequence: CDR1 MNHNS, CDR2 SASEGT. Trimming took 4 bases from V and 6 from J; bases not matched to a gene: 8. The CDR3 consists of 14 residues. The CDR3 sequence: CASSADRAYSEAFF. CDR3 nucleotide sequence: TGTGCCAGCAGTGCAGACAGGGCATACTCTGAAGCTTTCTTT.

This clone was recorded once. CDR3 DNA sequence: TGCGCCAGCAGCCAACCAGACAGGGGTTCCTACGAGCAGTACTTC. It translates to CASSQPDRGSYEQYF. The genes are TRBV4-1 and TRBJ2-7, with TRBD1 matching 8 bases. J was trimmed by 1 base and V by 2 bases; bases with no gene match: 4. The germline CDR1 and CDR2 sequences are MGHRA and YSYEKL. This CDR3 comprises 15 residues.

The chain combines TRBV9 with TRBJ2-4; 7 bases align to TRBD1. The V and J ends lost 4 bases and 5 bases, in that order; junction bases with no gene match: 3. The CDR3 is 13 amino acids. Germline V gene lookup returns CDR1 SGDLS and CDR2 YYNGEE. The CDR3 DNA follows: TGTGCCAGCAGCTCGCAGGGGGAAAACATTCAGTACTTC. Its protein product is CASSSQGENIQYF.

The chain uses TRBV7-9 and TRBJ2-5; perhaps TRBD1 as D (6 bases). In germline, CDR1 is SEHNR, CDR2 FQNEAQ (reference sequence). The CDR3 is 16 residues long. With 3 bases removed from V and 1 base from J, the gap between germline ends came to 15 bases. CDR3 DNA sequence: TGTGCCAGCAGCTTGTTTGCGGACAGTATCCAAGAGACCCAGTACTTC. This codes for CASSLFADSIQETQYF.

This chain joins TRBV30 and TRBJ2-1, with 9 positions matching TRBD2. CDR1 is GTSNPN, CDR2 SVGIG, per germline (reference sequence). The CDR3 covers 14 residues. With V trimmed by 2 bases and J by 9 bases, 8 bases remained unmatched. The CDR3 region is CAWSPGLARGEQFF. DNA of the CDR3: TGTGCCTGGAGTCCGGGACTAGCTAGGGGTGAGCAGTTCTTC.

This sequence joins TRBV28 and TRBJ1-5; D gene uncertain. This CDR3 spans 12 amino acids. The germline V gene has CDR1 MDHEN and CDR2 SYDVKM. V gave up 5 bases and J gave up 5 bases, with 7 bases separating them. This chain's CDR3 is CASSLRDQPQHF. The CDR3 DNA is TGTGCCAGCAGTCTCCGTGATCAGCCCCAGCATTTT.

The chain couples TRBV7-6 to TRBJ1-4; perhaps TRBD1 as D (6 bases). Germline CDR1 SGHVS, CDR2 FNYEAQ. The V end lost 5 bases, the J end lost 5 bases, and 12 bases lay between the germline ends. CDR3 length equals 14 residues. The CDR3 DNA reads TGTGCCAGCAGCAAAGGGGGGGGAAATGAAAAACTGTTTTTT. It specifies CASSKGGGNEKLFF.

The chain combines TRBV27 with TRBJ1-2; 7 positions agree with TRBD1. CDR1 is MNHEY, CDR2 SMNVEV, per germline (reference sequence). V was clipped by 4 bases and J by 0 bases; unmatched bases: 2. The CDR3 contains 14 residues. CDR3 sequence: CASSWDRTNYGYTF. The DNA of the CDR3 is TGTGCCAGCAGTTGGGACAGAACTAACTATGGCTACACCTTC.

J is TRBJ2-7 and V is TRBV5-4, with D maybe TRBD1 (5 bases). V was clipped by 3 bases and J by 7 bases, with 23 bases between them. There are 16 residues in the CDR3. Germline V gene sequence: CDR1 SGHNT, CDR2 YYREEE (reference sequence). The CDR3 DNA is TGTGCCAGCAGCTCCCAGGTGGGGCTGGATGCCGGAGAGCAGTACTTC. This encodes CASSSQVGLDAGEQYF.

V and J are TRBV28 and TRBJ2-1, with 8 bases identical to TRBD2. With 2 bases clipped from V and 3 bases from J, the junction kept 6 bases outside the gene matches. The CDR3 has 16 residues. Germline-derived CDR1 and CDR2 are MDHEN and SYDVKM. CDR3 DNA: TGTGCCAGCAGTTTAAGGGCACTAGCGGACTACAATGAGCAGTTCTTC. It is translated as CASSLRALADYNEQFF.